This T cell receptor beta chain was found in a study of blood T cell repertoires in COVID-19. As for the study in general: Samples came from the United States, Italy and Spain, spanning acute and convalescent COVID-19. PBMCs, B-cell-depleted T cells, or T cells provided the cDNA or gDNA that made up the material.

The CDR3 is 12 residues long. Trimming removed 6 bases at V and 6 bases at J, with 10 bases between. The germline V gene encodes CDR1 SGHRS and CDR2 YFSETQ. The authors' processing: Amplifying reference gene primers gave estimates of nucleated cell counts. Assay: immunoSEQ multiplex PCR; the TCRdb copy retains only in-frame clones and omits some. V and J calls and clone size follow that table, whereas D and trimming were derived from the DNA. This sample has 80,000 to 100,000 clones, with roughly 87% found just once. The chain uses TRBV5-1 and TRBJ2-1, with a tentative D call TRBD2 (6 bases). The source of this sequence is a woman between 45 and 60 years old with active or convalescent COVID-19. The sequenced sample consisted of peripheral blood. The CDR3 bases are TGCGCCAGCAACGGGGGAATCAATGAGCAGTTCTTC. Protein: CASNGGINEQFF.